This TCR beta chain was captured in a study of human T cells and chemical hapten exposure. Study-wide results and caveats: Alopecia in all donors means immunity may differ from healthy individuals.

Time point here: patch test 1, 2 weeks after DPC sensitization. Stated treatment: therapeutic diphenylcyclopropenone sensitization with weekly scalp DPC. Unique molecular identifiers were linked by the library to individual cDNA molecules. Original processing methods: A per-sample median of about 94,000 TCRs was observed, with counts ranging from roughly 20,000 to 750,000. TCRdb re-called the RACE reads through MiXCR, storing one row per CDR3 protein. TCRdb, rather than the study authors, made the V and J calls. Counted here are around 150,000 distinct CDR3 sequences, roughly 15% occurring once; the ten biggest clones make up less than 2%. The CDR3 covers 17 residues. The V and J ends lost 1 base and 5 bases, in that order; junction bases with no gene match: 9. Germline loops: CDR1 MDHEN, CDR2 SYDVKM. This clonotype was observed a few times. Its antigen remains unidentified.

The chain is built from TRBV28 and TRBJ2-3; 10 bases match TRBD2. Sequenced material: whole blood, taken in connection with sensitization to the hapten diphenylcyclopropenone (DPC). The receptor was isolated from a woman aged 30 to 39 with alopecia areata. Some clones in this sample may be carry-over from other donors' samples. The CDR3 reads CASSLSASGSREDTQYF. The CDR3 bases are TGTGCCAGCAGTTTATCGGCTAGCGGGAGCCGGGAAGATACGCAGTATTTT. The full variable domain, with the rest looked up from reference TRBV28 and TRBJ2-3, is DVKVTQSSRYLVKRTGEKVFLECVQDMDHENMFWYRQDPGLGLRLIYFSYDVKMKEKGDIPEGYSVSREKKERFSLILESASTNQTSMYLCASSLSASGSREDTQYFGPGTRLTVL.